This T cell receptor beta chain is from a study of blood T cell repertoires in COVID-19. As for the study in general: The United States, Italy and Spain were the sources of the acute and convalescent COVID-19 samples.

Participants were aged roughly 18 to 100 years from roughly 26 US areas. V lost 2 bases and J 9 bases, leaving 15 bases between the germline ends. This CDR3 region has 15 residues. In germline, CDR1 is SGHNT, CDR2 YYREEE (reference sequence). The authors' processing: Amplification of reference gene primers provided the estimated nucleated cell counts. Clones were sequenced by immunoSEQ multiplex PCR, and TCRdb holds only the in-frame ones, with some missing. Clone size and the V and J calls come from that table; the DNA yielded D and trimming. The sample holds about 230,000 clones, just over 85% seen once.

J is TRBJ1-6 and V is TRBV5-4; D is possibly TRBD1 (5 bases). Sequenced material: PBMCs or T cells enriched from blood (not recorded which). The clonotype comes from a man between 18 and 35 years old who had recovered from COVID-19. The chain's CDR3 is CASSFGGSHSSPLHF. In DNA form, the CDR3 reads TGTGCCAGCAGCTTTGGGGGGAGTCATAGTTCACCCCTCCACTTT.